Each of the 15 T cell receptor beta chains below was sequenced from the same sample in a study of T cell responses to AZD1222 COVID-19 vaccine. Profiled with immunoSEQ multiplex PCR; TCRdb holds only in-frame clones, not every one. This table holds some 130,000 clones, around 90% found once. The sequenced sample was peripheral blood, obtained on day 0 of AZD1222 vaccination. These receptor sequences come from an adult in good health.

The V call is TRBV6-5, the J call TRBJ2-5; a weak D match, TRBD1 (6 bases). The germline gives CDR1 MNHEY, CDR2 SVGAGI. This CDR3 is built from 13 residues. V shed 6 bases and J shed 4 bases, with 12 bases lying between them. The CDR3 sequence: CASRRGQPETQYF. DNA of the CDR3: TGTGCCAGCAGACGAGGACAGCCAGAGACCCAGTACTTC.

The genes are TRBV25-1 and TRBJ1-1; tentative D call: TRBD1 (5 bases). Germline V gene sequence: CDR1 MGHDK, CDR2 SYGVNS. The CDR3 extends over 16 amino acids. V lost 1 base and J 0 bases, leaving 12 bases between the germline ends. CDR3: CASSESRGEVNTEAFF. CDR3 coding DNA: TGTGCCAGCAGTGAATCAAGGGGAGAGGTGAACACTGAAGCTTTCTTT.

The CDR3 DNA reads as TGTGCCAGCAGCCCAGCAGGGCTCTATGGCTACACCTTC. It codes for CASSPAGLYGYTF. The rearrangement uses TRBV9 and TRBJ1-2; a weak D match, TRBD1 (5 bases). Germline CDR1 is SGDLS and CDR2 is YYNGEE. The CDR3 totals 13 residues. V lost 4 bases and J lost 4, with 11 bases in between.

There are a few counts of this clone. This chain links TRBV6-5 with TRBJ2-3, with 8 bases aligning to TRBD1. The CDR3 consists of 14 residues. The ends lost 4 bases at V and 3 bases at J; junction bases unmatched: 3. Germline CDR1 and CDR2: MNHEY and SVGAGI. CDR3 coding DNA: TGTGCCAGCAGTTTGACAGGGGTGACAGATACGCAGTATTTT. Amino acid sequence: CASSLTGVTDTQYF.

The J gene is TRBJ2-2, the V gene TRBV7-7, with unresolved D. This CDR3 region has 15 residues. Trimming took 2 bases from V and 2 from J, leaving 9 bases between them. In germline, CDR1 is SSHAT, CDR2 FNYEAQ (reference sequence). The CDR3 spells CASSLSPSNTGELFF. CDR3 DNA: TGTGCCAGCAGCTTATCCCCCTCCAACACCGGGGAGCTGTTTTTT.

The chain employs TRBV29-1 and TRBJ1-1; a possible D gene is TRBD1 (5 bases). This CDR3 has 13 residues. Germline assignment: CDR1 SQVTM and CDR2 ANQGSEA. Deletions cut 5 bases from V and 1 base from J, with 11 bases between. The CDR3 bases are TGCAGCGTTAACTGGGGCGGGAACACTGAAGCTTTCTTT. It translates to CSVNWGGNTEAFF.

J is TRBJ2-7 and V is TRBV28; 12 nucleotides match TRBD2. The CDR3 runs 13 residues. The J segment lost 7 bases and the V segment lost 7 bases, leaving 5 bases of the junction unmatched. Germline loops: CDR1 MDHEN, CDR2 SYDVKM. The CDR3 nucleotides are TGTGCCAGCACCCTAGCGGGAGGGGGAGAGCAGTACTTC. Translating it yields CASTLAGGGEQYF.

V gene TRBV11-2 combines with J gene TRBJ1-5; 7 bases fit TRBD1. The CDR3 totals 15 residues. The junction had 9 bases not matched to a gene; V was cut back by 5 bases and J by 5 bases. Germline lookup yields CDR1 SGHAT and CDR2 FQNNGV. This CDR3 is CASSPTITGDQPQHF. DNA of the CDR3: TGTGCCAGCAGCCCTACGATCACAGGGGATCAGCCCCAGCATTTT. Using reference TRBV11-2 and TRBJ1-5 for the parts outside the CDR3, the full variable domain is EAGVAQSPRYKIIEKRQSVAFWCNPISGHATLYWYQQILGQGPKLLIQFQNNGVVDDSQLPKDRFSAERLKGVDSTLKIQPAKLEDSAVYLCASSPTITGDQPQHFGDGTRLSIL.

The genes are TRBV6-5 and TRBJ1-1, with D hard to call. The germline gives CDR1 MNHEY, CDR2 SVGAGI. V lost 2 bases and J 7 bases, leaving 17 bases between the germline ends. CDR3 size: 15 residues. The CDR3 nucleotides read TGTGCCAGCAGTTACAGTAGGCTGGGAGGAGGTGAAGCTTTCTTT. This gives the protein CASSYSRLGGGEAFF.

The chain uses TRBV10-3 and TRBJ2-3; either TRBD1 or TRBD2 may supply D (5 bases each). Germline lookup yields CDR1 ENHRY and CDR2 SYGVKD. CDR3 length equals 15 residues. V shed 7 bases and J shed 1 base, with 15 bases lying between them. The CDR3 loop reads CAITASLGGTDTQYF. The CDR3 coding sequence is TGTGCCATCACGGCGTCCTTGGGGGGCACAGATACGCAGTATTTT.

V and J are TRBV5-8 and TRBJ2-7; 13 nucleotides line up with TRBD2. The CDR3 loop spans 18 amino acids. Losses at the gene ends were 4 bases for V and 3 bases for J; bases not matched to a gene: 13. Germline loops: CDR1 SGHTS, CDR2 YDEGEE. Here the CDR3 reads CASSPLLAGGLKYYEQYF. In DNA, the CDR3 is TGTGCCAGCAGCCCGCTACTAGCGGGAGGGCTCAAATACTACGAGCAGTACTTC.

The gene calls are TRBV12-3 or TRBV12-4 and TRBJ1-5; D perhaps matches TRBD1 (6 bases). Trimming took off 7 bases at V and 2 bases at J, with 9 bases between the two ends. The CDR3 has 13 residues. The DNA of the CDR3 is TGTGCCAGCAACAGGGTTGGCAATCAGCCCCAGCATTTT. Protein: CASNRVGNQPQHF.

The chain is built from TRBV27 and TRBJ1-2, with D uncertain. Per germline, CDR1 MNHEY and CDR2 SMNVEV (reference sequence). V dropped 2 bases and J dropped 2 bases, with 12 bases sitting between them. The CDR3 runs to 15 residues. CDR3 region: CASSLLPARNYGYTF. In DNA, the CDR3 is TGTGCCAGCAGTTTACTCCCAGCAAGAAACTATGGCTACACCTTC.

The chain combines TRBV24-1 with TRBJ1-1; D unclear. Trimming took 0 bases from V and 4 from J, leaving 5 bases between them. There are 13 residues in the CDR3. Germline V gene lookup returns CDR1 KGHDR and CDR2 SFDVKD. The CDR3: CATSDLVGTEAFF. Here the CDR3 DNA reads TGTGCCACCAGTGATTTGGTTGGCACTGAAGCTTTCTTT.

V gene TRBV10-3 combines with J gene TRBJ1-3; a possible D gene is TRBD1 (5 bases). V was shortened by 9 bases and J by 1 base, with 16 bases between the two germline ends. Looked up from germline, CDR1 is ENHRY and CDR2 is SYGVKD. The CDR3 is 15 amino acids. The CDR3 region is CAIGRPGSSGNTIYF. DNA for the CDR3: TGTGCCATTGGGCGGCCAGGGTCGTCTGGAAACACCATATATTTT.